The present T cell receptor beta chain was sequenced within a study of breast tumors, draining lymph nodes, adjacent tissues. Study observations and caveats: Tumor TCR diversity was below lymph nodes but above nontumor tissue. Findings are consistent with lymph node origin and intratumoral expansion of most tumor T cells. Luminal-like breast cancer showed significantly greater tumor-nontumor repertoire similarity than basal-like breast cancer did.

TCRdb re-called the multiplex PCR reads with MiXCR, one entry per CDR3 protein. This table holds 150,000 to 200,000 distinct CDR3 sequences, more than 25% found once. As concerns this clonotype: Its antigen is not identified.

CDR3 length equals 16 residues. Germline lookup yields CDR1 DFQATT and CDR2 SNEGSKA (reference sequence). With 3 bases removed from V and 5 bases from J, the gap between germline ends came to 19 bases. Breast cancer patients provided tissue from their axillary draining lymph nodes. The sequenced sample consisted of axillary lymph node tissue. The chain has TRBV20-1 and TRBJ1-4, with D maybe TRBD1 (5 bases). The receptor was derived from a female donor with breast cancer. Some clones in this sample may be carry-over from other donors' samples. The CDR3: CSARRGVSTYNEKLFF. The CDR3 DNA is TGCAGTGCTAGGCGGGGGGTGTCCACCTACAATGAAAAACTGTTTTTT.